These 5 T cell receptor beta chains share one sample of origin, sequenced in a study of blood T cell repertoires in COVID-19. This table comes from immunoSEQ multiplex PCR, and its TCRdb copy is limited to in-frame clones, with some not included. The table records about 180,000 clones, 65% to 90% of them present only once. Sequencing input: peripheral blood. The receptors shown here come from a man aged 50-59 years with active or convalescent COVID-19.

V is TRBV18 and J is TRBJ2-3; 13 bases align to TRBD2. Germline loops: CDR1 KGHSH, CDR2 LQKENI. The J segment lost 1 base and the V segment lost 2 bases, leaving 3 bases of the junction unmatched. The CDR3 is made up of 17 amino acids. The DNA for the CDR3 is TGTGCCAGCTCACCAGGACTAGCGGGGGCCCGCACAGATACGCAGTATTTT. Its protein is CASSPGLAGARTDTQYF.

The chain uses TRBV10-1 and TRBJ2-4; possibly TRBD2 for D (6 bases). There are 14 residues in the CDR3. Germline V gene lookup returns CDR1 WNHNN and CDR2 SYGVQD (reference sequence). The V end was cut by 3 bases, the J end by 7 bases, with 13 bases between. Here the CDR3 reads CASSDRASANIQYF. DNA of the CDR3: TGCGCCAGCAGTGATAGGGCTAGCGCGAACATTCAGTACTTC.

The rearrangement joins TRBV5-4 to TRBJ1-4, with D tentatively TRBD1 (5 bases). V shed 3 bases and J shed 2 bases, with 14 bases lying between them. The CDR3 totals 16 residues. Germline-derived CDR1 and CDR2 are SGHNT and YYREEE (reference sequence). CDR3 DNA: TGTGCCAGCAGCTCCACAGGCGGTCACACTAATGAAAAACTGTTTTTT. This codes for CASSSTGGHTNEKLFF.

The chain links TRBV12-5 to TRBJ1-5, with D unresolved. This CDR3 spans 12 amino acids. With 4 bases removed from V and 10 bases from J, the gap between germline ends came to 11 bases. Germline lookup yields CDR1 LGHNT and CDR2 FRNRAP. CDR3 protein: CASGSGLGPQHF. The CDR3 region has the DNA TGTGCTAGTGGTTCCGGCCTAGGCCCCCAGCATTTT.

This clone has just one count. The rearrangement joins TRBV4-1 to TRBJ2-3; 8 nucleotides match TRBD1. The CDR3 consists of 15 residues. The V gene's germline CDR1 is MGHRA and CDR2 YSYEKL. V lost 5 bases to trimming and J lost 4 bases; unmatched junction nucleotides: 8. Here the CDR3 DNA reads TGCGCCAGCAGCATATCTGTGGACAGGGCAGATACGCAGTATTTT. Translation gives CASSISVDRADTQYF.